The 30 T cell receptor beta chains below come from one sample, sequenced in a study of blood T cell repertoires in COVID-19. TCRdb's copy holds only in-frame clones and misses some; the assay was immunoSEQ multiplex PCR. The sample has some 670,000 clones, 75% to 90% seen once. Sequenced material: peripheral blood. Receptors were obtained from a woman under 30 with acute or convalescent COVID-19.

This chain links TRBV2 with TRBJ1-2; 7 bases line up with TRBD1. The germline V gene encodes CDR1 SNHLY and CDR2 FYNNEI. The length of the CDR3 is 16 residues. The ends lost 4 bases at V and 5 bases at J; junction bases unmatched: 13. CDR3 sequence reads: CASSVEVYRGGYGYTF. In DNA form, the CDR3 reads TGTGCCAGCAGTGTTGAGGTCTACAGGGGTGGATATGGCTACACCTTC.

The V gene is TRBV5-4, the J gene TRBJ1-2, with D hard to call. The CDR3 loop spans 15 amino acids. Germline values: CDR1 SGHNT, CDR2 YYREEE (reference sequence). The germline V and J ends were trimmed by 3 bases and 2 bases, with 14 bases remaining between them. As DNA, the CDR3 is TGTGCCAGCAGCTCCCAGGTTGTGGAAAACTATGGCTACACCTTC. As protein: CASSSQVVENYGYTF. Looking up the rest from reference TRBV5-4 and TRBJ1-2 gives the full variable domain: ETGVTQSPTHLIKTRGQQVTLRCSSQSGHNTVSWYQQALGQGPQFIFQYYREEENGRGNFPPRFSGLQFPNYSSELNVNALELDDSALYLCASSSQVVENYGYTFGSGTRLTVV.

This sequence joins TRBV9 and TRBJ2-7, with TRBD2 matching over 7 bases. Germline values: CDR1 SGDLS, CDR2 YYNGEE. This CDR3 is 17 amino acids long. V dropped 0 bases and J dropped 7; count of bases not matched to a gene: 16. This CDR3 reads CASSVEATPVWGGEQYF. As DNA, the CDR3 is TGTGCCAGCAGCGTAGAAGCGACCCCGGTGTGGGGGGGGGAGCAGTACTTC.

This chain links TRBV6-5 with TRBJ2-5; no clear D gene. Germline values: CDR1 MNHEY, CDR2 SVGAGI. V shed 5 bases and J shed 3 bases, with 16 bases lying between them. This CDR3 region has 15 residues. The CDR3 bases are TGTGCCAGCAGTATAACTTTAGACTGGGAAGAGACCCAGTACTTC. It translates to CASSITLDWEETQYF.

The rearrangement links TRBV5-1 to TRBJ2-3, with D perhaps matching TRBD1 (5 bases). Germline-derived CDR1 and CDR2 are SGHRS and YFSETQ. V gave up 2 bases and J gave up 2 bases, with 12 bases separating them. The CDR3 runs 15 residues. In nucleotides, the CDR3 is TGCGCCAGCAGCTTACGGCAGGGTCCCACAGATACGCAGTATTTT. It yields the protein CASSLRQGPTDTQYF. The full variable domain, in which reference TRBV5-1 and TRBJ2-3 provide the parts outside the CDR3, is KAGVTQTPRYLIKTRGQQVTLSCSPISGHRSVSWYQQTPGQGLQFLFEYFSETQRNKGNFPGRFSGRQFSNSRSEMNVSTLELGDSALYLCASSLRQGPTDTQYFGPGTRLTVL.

The chain is built from TRBV18 and TRBJ2-7; D uncertain. Germline V gene data show CDR1 as KGHSH and CDR2 as LQKENI. The CDR3 is 12 residues long. Between the trimmed V and J ends, which lost 2 bases and 5 bases, there was a span of 7 bases. CDR3 DNA sequence: TGTGCCAGCTCACCAGGGCAAAACGAGCAGTACTTC. It yields the protein CASSPGQNEQYF.

This clone has a single count. The V and J genes are TRBV4-2 and TRBJ1-6; D might be TRBD1 (6 bases). Germline V gene data show CDR1 as LGHNA and CDR2 as YNFKEQ. This CDR3 region has 17 residues. V lost 0 bases, J lost 2 bases, and 11 bases lay in between. CDR3: CASSQDTGMAYNSPLHF. CDR3 sequence (DNA): TGTGCCAGCAGCCAAGATACAGGGATGGCCTATAATTCACCCCTCCACTTT.

This chain connects TRBV3-1 (or the pseudogene TRBV3-2) to TRBJ2-7; 7 bases line up with TRBD1. Unmatched junction bases numbered 7, after V lost 4 bases and J lost 4 bases. The germline V gene encodes CDR1 LGHDT and CDR2 YNNKEL (reference sequence). This CDR3 has 14 residues. The CDR3 nucleotides read TGTGCCAGCAGCCCCGCGACAGGGTTGTACGAGCAGTACTTC. Residues: CASSPATGLYEQYF.

The gene calls are TRBV2 and TRBJ1-5, with 7 bases lining up with TRBD1. The CDR3 covers 15 residues. Germline CDR1 SNHLY, CDR2 FYNNEI. After removal of 6 bases from V and 4 bases from J, the junction contained 9 bases not matched to a gene. CDR3 in amino acids: CASRGTAGFNQPQHF. CDR3 coding DNA: TGTGCCAGCAGGGGGACAGCTGGCTTTAATCAGCCCCAGCATTTT.

The chain employs TRBV9 and TRBJ2-3; D unresolved. Germline V CDR1 and CDR2: SGDLS, YYNGEE. CDR3 length equals 12 residues. Trimming removed 3 bases at V and 6 bases at J, with 8 bases between. CDR3 nucleotides: TGTGCCAGCAGCGCCTTTAGTGATACGCAGTATTTT. It specifies CASSAFSDTQYF.

V and J are TRBV7-9 and TRBJ1-2; TRBD1 aligns across 7 bases. The CDR3 sequence is 14 residues long. Germline CDR1 SEHNR, CDR2 FQNEAQ (reference sequence). Losses at the gene ends were 5 bases for V and 4 bases for J; bases not matched to a gene: 7. CDR3: CASSQGQTVYGYTF. The DNA of the CDR3 is TGTGCCAGCAGCCAGGGACAGACCGTCTATGGCTACACCTTC.

This chain links TRBV7-9 with TRBJ2-2, with unresolved D. The V gene's germline CDR1 is SEHNR and CDR2 FQNEAQ (reference sequence). The CDR3 length is 16 residues. V dropped 5 bases and J dropped 2 bases, with 15 bases sitting between them. The CDR3 here is CASSVLRPENTGELFF. CDR3 nucleotide sequence: TGTGCCAGCAGCGTCCTCAGGCCGGAAAACACCGGGGAGCTGTTTTTT. The entire variable domain, with the rest obtained from reference TRBV7-9 and TRBJ2-2, is as follows: DTGVSQNPRHKITKRGQNVTFRCDPISEHNRLYWYRQTLGQGPEFLTYFQNEAQLEKSRLLSDRFSAERPKGSFSTLEIQRTEQGDSAMYLCASSVLRPENTGELFFGEGSRLTVL.

The CDR3 coding sequence is TGTGCCAGTAGTATCGCACAGGGCCTCTCCTACGAGCAGTACTTC. Its translation is CASSIAQGLSYEQYF. The genes are TRBV19 and TRBJ2-7, with a weak D call TRBD1 (6 bases). V dropped 3 bases and J dropped 0 bases, with 12 bases sitting between them. CDR3 length equals 15 residues. Per the germline V gene, CDR1 is LNHDA and CDR2 is SQIVND (reference sequence).

V is TRBV2 and J is TRBJ1-5, with 7 bases matching TRBD1. Germline-derived CDR1 and CDR2 are SNHLY and FYNNEI. V trimming: 6 bases; J trimming: 6 bases; junction bases outside the gene matches: 11. This CDR3 contains 15 residues. The DNA of the CDR3 is TGTGCCAGCAGCAAACAGGGGAATATCGGTCAGCCCCAGCATTTT. Residues: CASSKQGNIGQPQHF.

The V and J genes are TRBV28 and TRBJ2-7; a possible D gene is TRBD1 (6 bases). The CDR3 has 14 amino acids. V was trimmed by 7 bases and J by 2 bases, leaving 15 bases between them. The V gene's germline CDR1 is MDHEN and CDR2 SYDVKM. DNA of the CDR3: TGTGCCAGCACCACCCCCAGGGGACCCTACGAGCAGTACTTC. Amino acids: CASTTPRGPYEQYF.

This chain uses TRBV4-1 with TRBJ1-5, with D perhaps TRBD1 (5 bases). Germline V CDR1 and CDR2: MGHRA, YSYEKL. The CDR3 contains 11 residues. V gave up 3 bases and J gave up 9 bases, with 6 bases separating them. CDR3 sequence: CASSQGGPQHF. CDR3 bases: TGCGCCAGCAGCCAGGGGGGGCCCCAGCATTTT.

This chain uses TRBV12-5 with TRBJ1-1; D is possibly TRBD1 (6 bases). V was clipped by 0 bases and J by 8 bases, with 10 bases between them. Per germline, CDR1 LGHNT and CDR2 FRNRAP. This CDR3 has 13 amino acids. The CDR3 sequence is CASGLVQGREAFF. For the CDR3, the DNA is TGTGCTAGTGGTTTGGTACAGGGTAGAGAAGCTTTCTTT.

The CDR3 nucleotides are TGTGCCAGTAGTATAGCCTCCCTCTATGGCTACACCTTC. This translates into CASSIASLYGYTF. The chain is built from TRBV19 and TRBJ1-2, with D unresolved. V was pared by 1 base and J by 4 bases, with 7 bases between. Per the germline V gene, CDR1 is LNHDA and CDR2 is SQIVND (reference sequence). The CDR3 is 13 residues long.

J is TRBJ2-3 and V is TRBV11-2; D call uncertain. Trimming removed 5 bases at V and 2 bases at J, with 17 bases between. Per the germline V gene, CDR1 is SGHAT and CDR2 is FQNNGV. The CDR3 has 16 residues. For the CDR3, the DNA is TGTGCCAGCAGCGACAACCGCCTTTCCTACACAGATACGCAGTATTTT. This codes for CASSDNRLSYTDTQYF.

The genes are TRBV2 and TRBJ1-2; weak D call: TRBD1 (6 bases). CDR1 and CDR2 from the germline V gene are SNHLY and FYNNEI. V was pared by 10 bases and J by 0 bases, with 9 bases between. This CDR3 spans 12 amino acids. CDR3: CATTGPNYGYTF. CDR3 DNA sequence: TGTGCCACCACAGGGCCTAACTATGGCTACACCTTC.

The V gene is TRBV11-3, the J gene TRBJ1-6, with a weak D call TRBD1 (5 bases). CDR1 is SGHNT and CDR2 is YENEEA in the germline V gene. Trimming took off 1 base at V and 8 bases at J, with 9 bases between the two ends. The CDR3 totals 14 residues. The CDR3 sequence: CASSLGQPYSPLHF. The CDR3 region has the DNA TGTGCCAGCAGCTTAGGACAGCCCTATTCACCCCTCCACTTT.

V is TRBV30 and J is TRBJ1-4; a weak D match, TRBD1 (6 bases). V gave up 0 bases and J gave up 6 bases, with 11 bases separating them. The CDR3 consists of 14 residues. Germline V gene sequence: CDR1 GTSNPN, CDR2 SVGIG (reference sequence). The CDR3 DNA sequence: TGTGCCTGGAGTGTTGGGGCAGGGGATGAAAAACTGTTTTTT. Translating gives CAWSVGAGDEKLFF.

V usage is TRBV5-4 and J usage is TRBJ2-3; 8 bases map to TRBD1. CDR1 SGHNT and CDR2 YYREEE come from the germline V gene (reference sequence). The trim removed 2 bases at V and 4 bases at J, leaving 6 bases unmatched. This CDR3 is built from 15 residues. The CDR3 protein is CASSFDRGSPDTQYF. For the CDR3, the DNA is TGTGCCAGCAGCTTTGACAGGGGCTCGCCAGATACGCAGTATTTT.

The genes are TRBV15 and TRBJ2-2, with TRBD2 identical over 14 bases. The germline gives CDR1 LNHNV, CDR2 YYDKDF (reference sequence). The J segment lost 3 bases and the V segment lost 8 bases, leaving 2 bases of the junction unmatched. CDR3 size: 15 residues. The CDR3 region has the DNA TGTGCCACCCAGGGACTAGCGGGGGACACCGGGGAGCTGTTTTTT. Translating gives CATQGLAGDTGELFF. Full variable domain (remainder filled in from reference TRBV15 and TRBJ2-2): DAMVIQNPRYQVTQFGKPVTLSCSQTLNHNVMYWYQQKSSQAPKLLFHYYDKDFNNEADTPDNFQSRRPNTSFCFLDIRSPGLGDTAMYLCATQGLAGDTGELFFGEGSRLTVL.

This clone was observed a few times. This chain links TRBV7-9 with TRBJ1-1; TRBD1 matches at 8 bases. Germline V CDR1 and CDR2: SEHNR, FQNEAQ (reference sequence). The junction had 6 bases not matched to a gene; V was cut back by 5 bases and J by 1 base. This CDR3 has 15 amino acids. Here the CDR3 DNA reads TGTGCCAGCAGCCCAGGACAGGGAAGGAACACTGAAGCTTTCTTT. Translated, it gives CASSPGQGRNTEAFF.

The gene calls are TRBV5-1 and TRBJ1-5; 7 bases are shared with TRBD1. Germline V gene data show CDR1 as SGHRS and CDR2 as YFSETQ. V trimming: 3 bases; J trimming: 2 bases; junction bases outside the gene matches: 2. CDR3 length: 14 residues. The CDR3 reads CASSSGQGNQPQHF. Here the CDR3 DNA reads TGCGCCAGCAGCTCCGGACAGGGCAATCAGCCCCAGCATTTT.

The chain joins TRBV2 to TRBJ1-5; 12 nucleotides agree with TRBD1. CDR1 and CDR2 (germline): SNHLY, FYNNEI. The CDR3 runs 17 residues. The V segment lost 6 bases and the J segment 1 base; nucleotides outside the gene matches: 7. CDR3 in amino acids: CASRPGQGARSNQPQHF. The CDR3 coding sequence is TGTGCCAGCAGACCGGGACAGGGGGCTAGGAGCAATCAGCCCCAGCATTTT.

This chain uses TRBV30 with TRBJ2-6; D ambiguous. The CDR3 contains 14 residues. The V gene's germline CDR1 is GTSNPN and CDR2 SVGIG (reference sequence). Deletions cut 3 bases from V and 1 base from J, with 7 bases between. In DNA, the CDR3 is TGTGCCTGGAGCATACTTTCTGGGGCCAACGTCCTGACTTTC. This encodes CAWSILSGANVLTF.

The rearrangement uses TRBV10-3 and TRBJ1-2; a possible D gene is TRBD1 (5 bases). Trimming removed 3 bases from V and 4 bases from J, with 9 bases in between. Germline CDR1 and CDR2: ENHRY and SYGVKD. The CDR3 has 13 residues. CDR3: CAISEHDSYGYTF. CDR3 nucleotides: TGTGCCATCAGTGAACATGACAGCTATGGCTACACCTTC.

The chain recombines TRBV6-5 with TRBJ1-2, with D perhaps matching TRBD1 (6 bases). CDR1 is MNHEY and CDR2 is SVGAGI in the germline V gene. Trimming pared 0 bases from V and 3 bases from J, leaving 11 bases between. This CDR3 region has 15 residues. The CDR3 loop is CASSYSGGGHYGYTF. Written as DNA, the CDR3 is TGTGCCAGCAGTTACTCGGGCGGGGGGCACTATGGCTACACCTTC.